These 12 T cell receptor beta chains were all obtained from the same sample, sequenced in a study of blood T cells in healthy people across ages (dated by TCRdb to between 2015 and 2016). The library was built by means of 5' RACE. Sequencing instrument: Illumina HiSeq 2500. A second PCR of about 7 to 12 cycles was run with a J-beta primer mix and a sample-barcoded 5' primer. In-frame beta chains were kept once TCRdb had trimmed the public reads at Q25 with fastp and called clones with MiXCR. Every distinct CDR3 protein forms one entry, paired with its most common genes and DNA. This sample has some 920,000 distinct CDR3 sequences in its table, and roughly 51% of those were observed once. In total, the top ten clones hold 20% to 25% of the sample. Sequencing was done on a sample of blood. The receptors derive from a woman aged 55-70 years in good health.

This chain links TRBV6-2 or TRBV6-3 with TRBJ1-5; possibly TRBD1 for D (5 bases). Trimming cost V 4 bases and J 4 bases, with 23 bases left between them. The CDR3 loop spans 18 amino acids. From germline, CDR1 is MNHEY and CDR2 SVGEGT. The CDR3 protein is CASSWGRSPGRQNQPQHF. The CDR3 DNA sequence: TGTGCCAGCAGTTGGGGACGGAGTCCGGGACGGCAAAATCAGCCCCAGCATTTT.

As concerns this clonotype: An end of the junction differs from the germline gene, which may be a read error. The chain has TRBV15 and TRBJ2-1; D perhaps matches TRBD2 (5 bases). Germline assignment: CDR1 LNHNV and CDR2 YYDKDF (reference sequence). This CDR3 comprises 15 residues. CDR3 nucleotide sequence: TGTGCCACCAGCAGAGAAGGCGCGGGCTACGATGAGCAGTTCTTC. This codes for CATSREGAGYDEQFF.

This clonotype was detected once. V gene TRBV4-1 combines with J gene TRBJ2-1; 8 nucleotides align to TRBD2. After removal of 4 bases from V and 12 bases from J, the junction contained 17 bases not matched to a gene. Germline CDR1 is MGHRA and CDR2 is YSYEKL. The CDR3 contains 16 residues. The DNA of the CDR3 is TGCGCCAGCAGCCGGGGAAGAAGTGGACTAGCCGAATGGCAGTTCTTC. Translating gives CASSRGRSGLAEWQFF.

This clonotype was counted only a few times. CDR3 sequence: CSASIPSRAVYEQYF. CDR3 sequence (DNA): TGCAGTGCTAGCATTCCGTCCCGAGCCGTTTACGAGCAGTACTTC. The V and J genes are TRBV20-1 and TRBJ2-7; D is unclear. Germline lookup yields CDR1 DFQATT and CDR2 SNEGSKA (reference sequence). V lost 3 bases to trimming and J lost 4 bases, with 19 bases between them. The CDR3 totals 15 residues.

This chain connects TRBV6-6 to TRBJ1-2; 7 nucleotides line up with TRBD1. After removal of 7 bases from V and 8 bases from J, the junction contained 13 bases not matched to a gene. The length of the CDR3 is 14 residues. Germline CDR1 reads MNHNY; CDR2 reads SVGAGI (reference sequence). The CDR3 protein is CASNDTNRGWGYTF. CDR3 in DNA: TGTGCCAGCAATGATACGAACAGGGGTTGGGGCTACACCTTC.

The chain recombines TRBV7-2 with TRBJ1-2; TRBD1 is a possible D gene (6 bases). The CDR3 is 16 residues long. CDR1 is SGHTA and CDR2 is FQGNSA in the germline V gene. V was cut by 5 bases and J by 2 bases, with 18 bases left in between. The CDR3: CASSQTLLTGNYGYTF. The CDR3 coding sequence is TGTGCCAGCAGCCAGACACTCTTGACAGGCAACTATGGCTACACCTTC.

This chain uses TRBV4-1 with TRBJ2-4; 12 bases map to TRBD2. The DNA end is more similar to TRBJ2-7, so the J call may be wrong. The CDR3 extends over 17 amino acids. Germline V CDR1 and CDR2: MGHRA, YSYEKL. The CDR3 loop is CASSDTTGTSGLYEQYF. In DNA form, the CDR3 reads TGCGCCAGCAGCGATACTACAGGGACTAGCGGGCTCTACGAGCAGTACTTC.

Regarding this clonotype: Mismatch with germline at one junction end may stem from a read error. This sequence joins TRBV12-3 or TRBV12-4 and TRBJ2-5; 8 positions agree with TRBD2. This CDR3 has 17 amino acids. The CDR3 is CACSLGMPAAGVETQYF. Written as DNA, the CDR3 is TGTGCCTGCAGTTTGGGGATGCCTGCAGCGGGAGTTGAGACCCAGTACTTC.

The genes are TRBV7-2 and TRBJ2-5, with 8 bases identical to TRBD2. The better agreement between TRBJ2-7 and the DNA end casts doubt on the J call. CDR1 is SGHTA, CDR2 FQGNSA, per germline. The CDR3 is made up of 15 amino acids. The CDR3 sequence: CASSLTSGIRYEQYF. The DNA for the CDR3 is TGTGCCAGCAGCTTAACTAGCGGAATTAGGTACGAGCAGTACTTC.

The V gene is TRBV7-2, the J gene TRBJ2-7, with a possible D match to TRBD2 (6 bases). The germline gives CDR1 SGHTA, CDR2 FQGNSA. With 5 bases removed from V and 4 bases from J, the gap between germline ends came to 15 bases. The CDR3 is 14 amino acids. For the CDR3, the DNA is TGTGCCAGCAGCGTCCGGGGGAAAATTTACGAGCAGTACTTC. It codes for CASSVRGKIYEQYF.

The chain employs TRBV15 and TRBJ2-1; D gene ambiguous. This CDR3 spans 15 amino acids. Germline lookup yields CDR1 LNHNV and CDR2 YYDKDF (reference sequence). Trimming left V 6 bases short and J 0 bases short, with 12 bases between. CDR3 amino acids: CATRGKQSSYNEQFF. As DNA, the CDR3 is TGTGCCACCAGAGGGAAGCAGAGCTCCTACAATGAGCAGTTCTTC.

This sequence joins TRBV12-3 or TRBV12-4 and TRBJ2-4; a possible D gene is TRBD2 (5 bases). The CDR3 is made up of 14 amino acids. Trimming pared 3 bases from V and 5 bases from J, leaving 11 bases between. CDR3 DNA sequence: TGTGCCAGCAGTTTGAGCGGTAGGGAAAACATTCAGTACTTC. Residues: CASSLSGRENIQYF.